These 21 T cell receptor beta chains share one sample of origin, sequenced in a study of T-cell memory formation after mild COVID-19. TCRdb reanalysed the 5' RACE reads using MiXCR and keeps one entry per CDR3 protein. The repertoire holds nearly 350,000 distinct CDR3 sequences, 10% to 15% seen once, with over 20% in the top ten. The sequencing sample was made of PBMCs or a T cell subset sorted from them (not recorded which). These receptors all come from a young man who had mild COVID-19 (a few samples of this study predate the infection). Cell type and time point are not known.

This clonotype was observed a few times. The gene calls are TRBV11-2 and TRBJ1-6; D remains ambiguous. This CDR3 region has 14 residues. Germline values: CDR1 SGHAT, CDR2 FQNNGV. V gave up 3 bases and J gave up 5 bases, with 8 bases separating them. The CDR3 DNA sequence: TGTGCCAGCAGCTTTAGGCGAGATAATTCACCCCTCCACTTT. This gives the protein CASSFRRDNSPLHF.

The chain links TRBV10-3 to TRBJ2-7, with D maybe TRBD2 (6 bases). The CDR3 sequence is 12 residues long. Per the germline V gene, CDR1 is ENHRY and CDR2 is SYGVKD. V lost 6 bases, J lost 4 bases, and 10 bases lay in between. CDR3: CAIRDGGYEQYF. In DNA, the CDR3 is TGTGCCATCAGGGACGGGGGTTACGAGCAGTACTTC.

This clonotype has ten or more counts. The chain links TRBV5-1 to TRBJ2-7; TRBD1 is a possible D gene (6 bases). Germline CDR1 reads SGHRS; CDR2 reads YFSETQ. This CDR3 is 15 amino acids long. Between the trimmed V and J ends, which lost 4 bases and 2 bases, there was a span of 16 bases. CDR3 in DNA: TGCGCCAGCAGCCCGCAACAAGGGGGTCCCTACGAGCAGTACTTC. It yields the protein CASSPQQGGPYEQYF.

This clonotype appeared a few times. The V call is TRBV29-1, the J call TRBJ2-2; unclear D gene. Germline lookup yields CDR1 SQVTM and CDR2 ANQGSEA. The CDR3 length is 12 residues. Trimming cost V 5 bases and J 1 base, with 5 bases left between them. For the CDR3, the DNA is TGCAGCGTTTCGCGGAACACCGGGGAGCTGTTTTTT. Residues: CSVSRNTGELFF.

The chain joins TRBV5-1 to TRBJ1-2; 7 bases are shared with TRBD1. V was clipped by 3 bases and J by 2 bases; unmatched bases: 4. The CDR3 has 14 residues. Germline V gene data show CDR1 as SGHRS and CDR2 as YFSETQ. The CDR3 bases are TGCGCCAGCAGCTACAAGACAGGGAACTATGGCTACACCTTC. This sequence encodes CASSYKTGNYGYTF. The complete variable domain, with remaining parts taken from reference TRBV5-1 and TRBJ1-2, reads KAGVTQTPRYLIKTRGQQVTLSCSPISGHRSVSWYQQTPGQGLQFLFEYFSETQRNKGNFPGRFSGRQFSNSRSEMNVSTLELGDSALYLCASSYKTGNYGYTFGSGTRLTVV.

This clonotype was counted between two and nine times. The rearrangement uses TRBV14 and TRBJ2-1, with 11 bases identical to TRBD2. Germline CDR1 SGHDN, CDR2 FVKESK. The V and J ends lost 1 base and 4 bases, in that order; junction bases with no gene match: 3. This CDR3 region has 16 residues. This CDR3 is CASSQVASGGYNEQFF. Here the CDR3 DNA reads TGTGCCAGCAGCCAAGTAGCTAGCGGGGGGTACAATGAGCAGTTCTTC.

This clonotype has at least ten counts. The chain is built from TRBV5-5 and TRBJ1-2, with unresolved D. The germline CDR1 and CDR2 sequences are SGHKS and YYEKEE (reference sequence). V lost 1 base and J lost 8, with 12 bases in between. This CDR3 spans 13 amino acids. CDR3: CASSLYTSGGYTF. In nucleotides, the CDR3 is TGTGCCAGCAGCTTGTATACGTCCGGCGGCTACACCTTC.

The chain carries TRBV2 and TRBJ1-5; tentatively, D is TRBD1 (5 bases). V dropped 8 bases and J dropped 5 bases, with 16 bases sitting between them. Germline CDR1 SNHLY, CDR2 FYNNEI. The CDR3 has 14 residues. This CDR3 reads CASGPDSPDQPQHF. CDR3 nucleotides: TGTGCCAGCGGACCCGACAGCCCCGATCAGCCCCAGCATTTT.

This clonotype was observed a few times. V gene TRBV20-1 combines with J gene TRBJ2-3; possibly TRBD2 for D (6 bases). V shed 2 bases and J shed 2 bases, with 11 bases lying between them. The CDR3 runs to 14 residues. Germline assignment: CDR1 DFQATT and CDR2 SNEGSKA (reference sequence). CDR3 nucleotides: TGCAGTGCTAGATCTAGCGTACACACAGATACGCAGTATTTT. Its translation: CSARSSVHTDTQYF.

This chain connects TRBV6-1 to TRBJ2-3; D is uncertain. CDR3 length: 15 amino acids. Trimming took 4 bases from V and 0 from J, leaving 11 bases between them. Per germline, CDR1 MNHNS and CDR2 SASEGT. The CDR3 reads CASSVPVSSTDTQYF. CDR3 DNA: TGTGCCAGCAGTGTACCGGTTTCTAGCACAGATACGCAGTATTTT.

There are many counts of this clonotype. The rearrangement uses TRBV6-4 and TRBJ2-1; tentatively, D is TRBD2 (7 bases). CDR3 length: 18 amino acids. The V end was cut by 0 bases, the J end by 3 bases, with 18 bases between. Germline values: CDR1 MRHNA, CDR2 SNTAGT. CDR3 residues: CASSDSAGASGSYNEQFF. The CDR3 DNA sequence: TGTGCCAGCAGTGACTCGGCGGGGGCTAGCGGTAGCTACAATGAGCAGTTCTTC.

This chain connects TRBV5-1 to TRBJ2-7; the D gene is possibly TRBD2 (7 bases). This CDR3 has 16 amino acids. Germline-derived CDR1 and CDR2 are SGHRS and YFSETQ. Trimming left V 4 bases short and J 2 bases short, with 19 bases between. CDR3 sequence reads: CASSPLGGTSTYEQYF. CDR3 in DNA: TGCGCCAGCAGCCCACTCGGGGGGACATCGACCTACGAGCAGTACTTC.

CDR3 sequence (DNA): TGCAGTGCTAGAGCCCCTACAGTTTCCTACGAGCAGTACTTC. It codes for CSARAPTVSYEQYF. The chain combines TRBV20-1 with TRBJ2-7; unclear D gene. Trimming shortened V by 1 base and J by 1 base, and 11 bases separated the two germline ends. The V gene's germline CDR1 is DFQATT and CDR2 SNEGSKA (reference sequence). The CDR3 consists of 14 residues.

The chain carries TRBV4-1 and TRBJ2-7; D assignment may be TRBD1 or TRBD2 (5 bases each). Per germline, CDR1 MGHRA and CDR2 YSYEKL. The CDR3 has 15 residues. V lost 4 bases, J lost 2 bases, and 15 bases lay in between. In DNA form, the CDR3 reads TGCGCCAGCAGCCGACGGGACGGGGAAACCTACGAGCAGTACTTC. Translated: CASSRRDGETYEQYF.

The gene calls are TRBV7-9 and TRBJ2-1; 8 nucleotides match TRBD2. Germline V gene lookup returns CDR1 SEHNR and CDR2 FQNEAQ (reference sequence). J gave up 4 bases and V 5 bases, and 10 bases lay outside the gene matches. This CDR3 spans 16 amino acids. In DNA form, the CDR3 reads TGTGCCAGCAGCACCACAGCGGGGGACTCATACAATGAGCAGTTCTTC. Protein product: CASSTTAGDSYNEQFF.

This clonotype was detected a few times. DNA of the CDR3: TGTGCCAGCAGCTTAGATAGCGCACCACACAATGAGCAGTTCTTC. Translating gives CASSLDSAPHNEQFF. V gene TRBV7-3 combines with J gene TRBJ2-1; possible D gene TRBD2, 5 bases. Trimming removed 2 bases from V and 5 bases from J, with 13 bases in between. This CDR3 has 15 residues. CDR1 and CDR2 from the germline V gene are SGHTA and FQGTGA.

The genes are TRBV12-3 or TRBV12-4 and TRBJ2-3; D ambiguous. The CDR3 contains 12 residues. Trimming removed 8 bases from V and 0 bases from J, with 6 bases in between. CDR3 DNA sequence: TGTGCCAGCGTATTAAGCACAGATACGCAGTATTTT. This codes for CASVLSTDTQYF.

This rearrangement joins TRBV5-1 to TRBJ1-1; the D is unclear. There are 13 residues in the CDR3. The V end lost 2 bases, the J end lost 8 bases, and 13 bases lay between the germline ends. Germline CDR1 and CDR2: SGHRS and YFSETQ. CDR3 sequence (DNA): TGCGCCAGCAGCTTCCAGGATCTCGGGGAAGCTTTCTTT. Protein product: CASSFQDLGEAFF.

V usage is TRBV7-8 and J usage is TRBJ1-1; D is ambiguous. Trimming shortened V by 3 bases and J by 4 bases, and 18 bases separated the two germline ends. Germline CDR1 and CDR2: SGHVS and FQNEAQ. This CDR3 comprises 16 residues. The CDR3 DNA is TGTGCCAGCAGCTTTCCAAAATACCGGGAGGGCACTGAAGCTTTCTTT. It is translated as CASSFPKYREGTEAFF.

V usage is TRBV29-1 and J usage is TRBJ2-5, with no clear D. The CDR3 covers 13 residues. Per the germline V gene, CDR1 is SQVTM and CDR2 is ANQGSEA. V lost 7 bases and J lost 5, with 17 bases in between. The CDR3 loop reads CSGTSWARETQYF. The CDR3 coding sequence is TGCAGCGGGACCTCTTGGGCGCGGGAGACCCAGTACTTC.

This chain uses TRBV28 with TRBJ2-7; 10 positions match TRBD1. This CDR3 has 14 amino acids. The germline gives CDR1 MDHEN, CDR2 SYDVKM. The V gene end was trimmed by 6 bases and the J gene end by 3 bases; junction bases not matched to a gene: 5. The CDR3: CASSSGTGDYEQYV. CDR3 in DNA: TGTGCCAGCAGCTCCGGGACAGGGGACTACGAGCAGTACGTC.